A selection of T cell receptor beta chains follows, all from one sample in a study of T cell responses to AZD1222 COVID-19 vaccine. Assay used: immunoSEQ multiplex PCR; TCRdb lists only in-frame clones, some missing. The repertoire includes approximately 100,000 clones, 85% of them detected once, and roughly 5% sits in the top ten. The starting material was peripheral blood, obtained 28 days after the second AZD1222 dose. Receptors originate from an adult who received the AZD1222 COVID-19 vaccine. CDR3s include the opening cysteine and the closing phenylalanine or tryptophan. The D gene is left open where the match is weak. Part of the rows lack a size; the others show once, few, many or a class for expanded clones.

>.|TRBJ1-6|.|TRBV7-9
CASSLADSPLHF
TGTGCCAGCAGCTTGGCAGATTCACCCCTCCACTTT
>.|TRBJ2-1|.|TRBV2
CASSASQGSYNEQFF
TGTGCCAGCAGTGCCTCACAGGGATCCTACAATGAGCAGTTCTTC
>.|TRBJ1-1|once|TRBV29-1
CSVEQGVSIMNTEAFF
TGCAGCGTTGAACAGGGTGTCTCCATCATGAACACTGAAGCTTTCTTT
>.|TRBJ2-1|.|TRBV6-6
CASSPTGNEQFF
TGTGCCAGCAGTCCCACAGGGAATGAGCAGTTCTTC
>.|TRBJ2-6|.|TRBV18
CASSPKTRGGRSGANVLTF
TGTGCCAGCTCTCCGAAAACCAGGGGAGGACGCTCTGGGGCCAACGTCCTGACTTTC
>.|TRBJ1-6|.|TRBV28
CASRGGDSPLHF
TGTGCCAGCAGGGGGGGGGACTCACCCCTCCACTTT
>.|TRBJ2-7|.|TRBV3-1/TRBV3-2
CASSQVKSGLTYEQYF
TGTGCCAGCAGCCAAGTTAAATCCGGACTAACCTACGAACAGTACTTC
>TRBD2|TRBJ2-3|.|TRBV28
CASSSFSGTSTDTQYF
TGTGCCAGCAGTTCCTTTAGCGGGACCAGCACAGATACGCAGTATTTT
>.|TRBJ1-2|.|TRBV6-1
CASSEVDAKGYGYTF
TGTGCCAGCAGTGAAGTCGACGCGAAGGGCTATGGCTACACCTTC
>TRBD1|TRBJ2-3|once|TRBV9
CASSGDRVSTDTQYF
TGTGCCAGCAGCGGCGACAGGGTTAGCACAGATACGCAGTATTTT
>.|TRBJ2-3|once|TRBV5-4
CASSSEADTQYF
TGTGCCAGCAGCTCCGAGGCAGATACGCAGTATTTT
>.|TRBJ2-2|.|TRBV27
CASRSSSLTGELFF
TGTGCCAGCAGATCGTCCAGCTTAACCGGGGAGCTGTTTTTT
>.|TRBJ2-5|few|TRBV12-3/TRBV12-4
CASTTGTQETQYF
TGTGCCAGCACCACAGGCACCCAAGAGACCCAGTACTTC
>.|TRBJ2-5|.|TRBV12-3/TRBV12-4
CASSGGPETQYF
TGTGCCAGCAGTGGGGGTCCAGAGACCCAGTACTTC
>.|TRBJ1-6|.|TRBV3-1/TRBV3-2
CASSQTDAGNSPLHF
TGTGCCAGCAGCCAAACCGATGCAGGGAACTCACCCCTCCACTTT